The next 29 T cell receptor beta chains were all read from a single sample in a study of blood T cell repertoires in COVID-19. Profiled with immunoSEQ multiplex PCR; TCRdb holds only in-frame clones, not every one. The sample has about 190,000 clones; about four fifths are singletons. The sequencing input was PBMCs or T cells enriched from blood (not recorded which). The receptors come from a woman aged 25 to 39 who had been exposed to COVID-19.

The rearrangement links TRBV7-9 to TRBJ2-4; maybe TRBD2 (7 bases). Germline CDR1 reads SEHNR; CDR2 reads FQNEAQ (reference sequence). This CDR3 contains 17 residues. V lost 5 bases and J lost 5, with 22 bases in between. The CDR3 protein is CASSPGDIGTKENIQYF. DNA for the CDR3: TGTGCCAGCAGCCCAGGGGATATTGGGACTAAAGAAAACATTCAGTACTTC.

The V and J genes are TRBV12-3 or TRBV12-4 and TRBJ1-2; D is perhaps TRBD1 (5 bases). V gave up 5 bases and J gave up 6 bases, with 10 bases separating them. The CDR3 is 12 amino acids. The CDR3 DNA reads as TGTGCCAGCAGTGGGGCGGGGGATGGCTACACCTTC. Residues: CASSGAGDGYTF.

This chain joins TRBV10-3 and TRBJ1-3; D ambiguous. The germline V gene has CDR1 ENHRY and CDR2 SYGVKD. Trimming removed 0 bases from V and 0 bases from J, with 9 bases in between. This CDR3 comprises 16 residues. The CDR3, as DNA: TGTGCCATCAGTGAGTCGACTTTTTCCTCTGGAAACACCATATATTTT. Encoded protein: CAISESTFSSGNTIYF.

The CDR3 nucleotides are TGTGCCAGCAGTGCGACAGGGGGGTACGAGCAGTACTTC. This gives the protein CASSATGGYEQYF. The V gene is TRBV27, the J gene TRBJ2-7; TRBD1 agrees at 9 bases. This CDR3 spans 13 amino acids. After removal of 5 bases from V and 4 bases from J, the junction contained 3 bases not matched to a gene. The germline CDR1 and CDR2 sequences are MNHEY and SMNVEV (reference sequence).

V usage is TRBV21-1 and J usage is TRBJ1-6. TRBV21-1 is noted as a pseudogene. This CDR3 is built from 14 residues. The CDR3 sequence: CAGRVKPYNSPLHF. In nucleotides, the CDR3 is TGTGCCGGCAGGGTGAAGCCCTATAATTCACCCCTCCACTTT.

The genes are TRBV7-9 and TRBJ2-1; D remains ambiguous. The CDR3 spans 11 residues. Deletions cut 4 bases from V and 6 bases from J, with 4 bases between. Germline-derived CDR1 and CDR2 are SEHNR and FQNEAQ (reference sequence). This CDR3 reads CASSYGNEQFF. The CDR3 DNA follows: TGTGCCAGCAGCTACGGCAATGAGCAGTTCTTC.

The chain employs TRBV10-2 and TRBJ2-7, with a weak D call TRBD1 (6 bases). Trimming pared 6 bases from V and 2 bases from J, leaving 11 bases between. Per germline, CDR1 WSHSY and CDR2 SAAADI. There are 13 residues in the CDR3. The CDR3 region has the DNA TGCGCCAGCAGCCCAGGGGACCCCTACGAGCAGTACTTC. Translated, it gives CASSPGDPYEQYF.

The J gene is TRBJ2-3, the V gene TRBV3-1 (or the pseudogene TRBV3-2); possibly TRBD2 for D (6 bases). Trimming pared 5 bases from V and 5 bases from J, leaving 14 bases between. CDR3 length: 14 residues. Germline lookup yields CDR1 LGHDT and CDR2 YNNKEL (reference sequence). CDR3 DNA sequence: TGTGCCAGCAGCGAGCGGGTTTCTGAAGATACGCAGTATTTT. Translating it yields CASSERVSEDTQYF.

This clone was detected only once. This chain links TRBV9 with TRBJ2-1, with a weak D call TRBD1 (5 bases). Germline V gene lookup returns CDR1 SGDLS and CDR2 YYNGEE. The CDR3 covers 15 residues. Trimming removed 3 bases at V and 0 bases at J, with 10 bases between. CDR3 loop: CASSADQGSYNEQFF. The CDR3 DNA reads as TGTGCCAGCAGCGCAGACCAGGGCTCCTACAATGAGCAGTTCTTC. Complete variable domain (other parts from reference TRBV9 and TRBJ2-1): DSGVTQTPKHLITATGQRVTLRCSPRSGDLSVYWYQQSLDQGLQFLIQYYNGEERAKGNILERFSAQQFPDLHSELNLSSLELGDSALYFCASSADQGSYNEQFFGPGTRLTVL.

The rearrangement joins TRBV7-9 to TRBJ1-2, with 7 bases lining up with TRBD1. V shed 5 bases, J shed 2 bases, and the junction held 11 bases outside the gene matches. CDR1 SEHNR and CDR2 FQNEAQ come from the germline V gene (reference sequence). The CDR3 is 16 amino acids. The CDR3 is CASSHSLRQGNYGYTF. The CDR3, as DNA: TGTGCCAGCAGCCACTCCCTGAGACAGGGAAACTATGGCTACACCTTC.

This chain links TRBV2 with TRBJ2-1; 9 nucleotides agree with TRBD1. CDR3 size: 14 residues. V was pared by 6 bases and J by 8 bases, with 8 bases of the junction left unmatched. In germline, CDR1 is SNHLY, CDR2 FYNNEI. DNA of the CDR3: TGTGCCAGCAGAATCTACAGGGGGCGGGATGAGCAGTTCTTC. It specifies CASRIYRGRDEQFF.

The CDR3 loop reads CASSLLGQSSDTQYF. The CDR3 DNA reads TGTGCCAGCAGCCTACTAGGTCAATCTTCGGATACGCAGTATTTT. V and J are TRBV2 and TRBJ2-3, with D possibly being TRBD2 (5 bases). The V gene lost 6 bases and the J gene lost 6 bases, with 19 bases spanning the gap. Germline CDR1 SNHLY, CDR2 FYNNEI. The CDR3 length is 15 residues.

As to this clone: A much bigger clone sits one base away, suggesting this may be a read error. The chain links TRBV6-5 to TRBJ1-1; possible D gene TRBD1, 5 bases. Trimming shortened V by 6 bases and J by 4 bases, and 9 bases separated the two germline ends. Per germline, CDR1 MNHEY and CDR2 SVGAGI. This CDR3 is built from 12 residues. The CDR3 coding sequence is TGTGCCAGCAGCCCCGGGGGCACTGAAGCTTTCTTT. It yields the protein CASSPGGTEAFF.

The V and J genes are TRBV7-2 and TRBJ2-3; weak D call: TRBD2 (7 bases). Trimming took off 1 base at V and 4 bases at J, with 15 bases between the two ends. In germline, CDR1 is SGHTA, CDR2 FQGNSA. The CDR3 totals 16 residues. CDR3 sequence reads: CASSLVGGGLPDTQYF. The CDR3 coding sequence is TGTGCCAGCAGCTTAGTTGGCGGGGGCCTTCCAGATACGCAGTATTTT.

DNA for the CDR3: TGCGCCAGCAGCCGTCATGCGGACAGCGCTAGCACAGATACGCAGTATTTT. This encodes CASSRHADSASTDTQYF. The chain recombines TRBV4-1 with TRBJ2-3, with D possibly matching TRBD1 (6 bases). The germline CDR1 and CDR2 sequences are MGHRA and YSYEKL. V was clipped by 4 bases and J by 0 bases, with 17 bases between them. The CDR3 is 17 amino acids.

The chain is built from TRBV15 and TRBJ1-1; tentatively, D is TRBD1 (6 bases). V dropped 0 bases and J dropped 10 bases, with 12 bases sitting between them. The CDR3 contains 13 residues. Germline CDR1 LNHNV, CDR2 YYDKDF (reference sequence). This CDR3 is CATSRDRATGAFF. The CDR3 bases are TGTGCCACCAGCAGAGACCGAGCGACAGGAGCTTTCTTT.

The rearrangement joins TRBV7-9 to TRBJ1-6; 11 nucleotides line up with TRBD1. The CDR3 has 15 residues. The J segment lost 10 bases and the V segment lost 4 bases, leaving 6 bases of the junction unmatched. Germline assignment: CDR1 SEHNR and CDR2 FQNEAQ (reference sequence). Here the CDR3 DNA reads TGTGCCAGCAGCTCTGTAGGACAGGGGGCATCACCCCTCCACTTT. Its translation is CASSSVGQGASPLHF.

This chain joins TRBV30 and TRBJ1-1; a possible D gene is TRBD1 (5 bases). V gave up 0 bases and J gave up 6 bases, with 14 bases separating them. The CDR3 covers 14 residues. Germline CDR1 reads GTSNPN; CDR2 reads SVGIG (reference sequence). The CDR3 bases are TGTGCCTGGAGTGTAAGCGGGAGAGGGGCTGAAGCTTTCTTT. Amino acid sequence: CAWSVSGRGAEAFF.

The V call is TRBV7-9, the J call TRBJ2-5; D is unclear. Germline-derived CDR1 and CDR2 are SEHNR and FQNEAQ (reference sequence). The CDR3 covers 16 residues. The V and J ends lost 2 bases and 4 bases respectively, with 17 bases between them. The CDR3 reads CASSLWASETGETQYF. As DNA, the CDR3 is TGTGCCAGCAGCTTATGGGCATCCGAAACCGGAGAGACCCAGTACTTC.

The rearrangement joins TRBV10-2 to TRBJ2-7, with D perhaps matching TRBD2 (5 bases). Germline loops: CDR1 WSHSY, CDR2 SAAADI. V was shortened by 5 bases and J by 2 bases, with 16 bases between the two germline ends. The CDR3 length is 15 residues. CDR3 sequence reads: CASSLLGTATYEQYF. As DNA, the CDR3 is TGCGCCAGCAGTTTACTAGGAACGGCCACCTACGAGCAGTACTTC.

This clone was picked up one time. The V call is TRBV5-1, the J call TRBJ2-3; TRBD2 is a possible D gene (7 bases). The CDR3 consists of 16 residues. Germline CDR1 reads SGHRS; CDR2 reads YFSETQ. V lost 2 bases, J lost 4 bases, and 17 bases lay in between. CDR3 bases: TGCGCCAGCAGCTTCGTCGCGGGGGCCATAGCAGATACGCAGTATTTT. Its protein product is CASSFVAGAIADTQYF. Full variable domain (remainder filled in from reference TRBV5-1 and TRBJ2-3): KAGVTQTPRYLIKTRGQQVTLSCSPISGHRSVSWYQQTPGQGLQFLFEYFSETQRNKGNFPGRFSGRQFSNSRSEMNVSTLELGDSALYLCASSFVAGAIADTQYFGPGTRLTVL.

This chain uses TRBV30 with TRBJ1-2; D unclear. Germline-derived CDR1 and CDR2 are GTSNPN and SVGIG (reference sequence). Trimming cost V 0 bases and J 5 bases, with 4 bases left between them. CDR3 size: 11 residues. CDR3 DNA sequence: TGTGCCTGGAGTGTACAGTATGGCTACACCTTC. Protein sequence: CAWSVQYGYTF.

This rearrangement joins TRBV13 to TRBJ2-7; 9 bases align to TRBD1. Germline CDR1 PRHDT, CDR2 FYEKMQ (reference sequence). Trimming at V came to 6 bases and at J to 3 bases, leaving 6 bases not matched to a gene. This CDR3 region has 14 residues. The CDR3 loop reads CASSSDRGFYEQYF. The CDR3, as DNA: TGTGCCAGCAGTTCCGACAGGGGGTTCTACGAGCAGTACTTC.

The V gene is TRBV30, the J gene TRBJ1-1, with TRBD1 identical over 8 bases. The V segment lost 5 bases and the J segment 3 bases; nucleotides outside the gene matches: 2. Germline V gives CDR1 GTSNPN, CDR2 SVGIG (reference sequence). The CDR3 totals 12 residues. CDR3 nucleotides: TGTGCCTGGGGACAGGGTTACACTGAAGCTTTCTTT. Residues: CAWGQGYTEAFF.

This chain joins TRBV27 and TRBJ2-2, with a tentative D call TRBD2 (5 bases). The CDR3 runs 15 residues. Germline V gives CDR1 MNHEY, CDR2 SMNVEV (reference sequence). V was trimmed by 3 bases and J by 4 bases, leaving 12 bases between them. CDR3 nucleotides: TGTGCCAGCAGTTTCTTGGTAGAGGGCACCGGGGAGCTGTTTTTT. It codes for CASSFLVEGTGELFF.

J is TRBJ1-1 and V is TRBV14; TRBD1 agrees at 9 bases. Germline V gene sequence: CDR1 SGHDN, CDR2 FVKESK. There are 13 residues in the CDR3. With V trimmed by 5 bases and J by 12 bases, 10 bases remained unmatched. This CDR3 reads CASSNQRGQGPFF. CDR3 sequence (DNA): TGTGCCAGCAGCAACCAAAGGGGACAGGGACCTTTCTTT.

The CDR3 nucleotides are TGTGCCAGCAGCCGCAGCTCAGGCCCAGGGGATGAGCAGTTCTTC. Protein product: CASSRSSGPGDEQFF. The chain joins TRBV7-9 to TRBJ2-1; D possibly corresponds to TRBD1 (6 bases). The ends were cut back, 5 bases at V and 8 bases at J, with 19 bases in the middle. CDR3 length: 15 residues. CDR1 is SEHNR, CDR2 FQNEAQ, per germline (reference sequence).

This clone was counted a few times. This chain connects TRBV6-5 to TRBJ1-2; 10 bases align to TRBD1. Per the germline V gene, CDR1 is MNHEY and CDR2 is SVGAGI. Losses at the gene ends were 8 bases for V and 8 bases for J; bases not matched to a gene: 8. This CDR3 region has 13 residues. CDR3 sequence: CASYTGTGEGYTF. For the CDR3, the DNA is TGTGCCAGCTACACCGGGACAGGGGAGGGCTACACCTTC.

The genes are TRBV12-3 or TRBV12-4 and TRBJ1-1; possible D gene TRBD1, 6 bases. This CDR3 is 13 amino acids long. V lost 1 base, J lost 11 bases, and 14 bases lay in between. The CDR3, as DNA: TGTGCCAGCAGTTTAGACAGGGTCATGCGGGCTTTCTTT. Its translation is CASSLDRVMRAFF.